These 7 T cell receptor beta chains came from one sample sequenced in a study of T cell changes during pregnancy in multiple sclerosis. The repertoire was sequenced with immunoSEQ multiplex PCR; TCRdb's copy has only in-frame clones and lacks some. Of over 45,000 clones in the sample, roughly 90% are singletons; the top ten hold less than 2%. The sample consisted of peripheral blood, taken in the first trimester of pregnancy. These receptors were collected from a female donor with multiple sclerosis, enrolled in a pregnancy study.

V and J are TRBV7-3 and TRBJ2-2; unclear D gene. The germline V gene has CDR1 SGHTA and CDR2 FQGTGA. CDR3 length equals 12 residues. V lost 5 bases and J 6 bases, leaving 7 bases between the germline ends. The CDR3 nucleotides are TGTGCCAGCAGCCATGGGCCCGGGGAGCTGTTTTTT. Its protein product is CASSHGPGELFF.

The chain joins TRBV15 to TRBJ2-3, with 9 positions matching TRBD2. With V trimmed by 0 bases and J by 2 bases, 6 bases remained unmatched. This CDR3 comprises 17 residues. The germline CDR1 and CDR2 sequences are LNHNV and YYDKDF (reference sequence). In DNA form, the CDR3 reads TGTGCCACCAGCAGAGATCGGCGGGGGGGGAACACAGATACGCAGTATTTT. Translation: CATSRDRRGGNTDTQYF.

The chain is built from TRBV7-2 and TRBJ2-3; perhaps TRBD2 as D (7 bases). Per germline, CDR1 SGHTA and CDR2 FQGNSA. The V and J ends lost 1 base and 9 bases respectively, with 17 bases between them. This CDR3 has 15 residues. CDR3 nucleotides: TGTGCCAGCAGCTTAGAAGGGGGGGCGAGGGGGACGCAGTATTTT. Amino acids: CASSLEGGARGTQYF.

Details on this clone: One end of the junction is discordant with germline, which a read error may explain. The V call is TRBV7-2, the J call TRBJ2-1, with 11 bases matching TRBD2. There are 14 residues in the CDR3. Per the germline V gene, CDR1 is SGHTA and CDR2 is FQGNSA. The CDR3 protein is CASRLAGGGDEQFF. Written as DNA, the CDR3 is TGTGCCAGCAGATTAGCGGGGGGGGGAGATGAGCAGTTCTTC.

The chain combines TRBV29-1 with TRBJ1-2, with D unclear. Germline V gene data show CDR1 as SQVTM and CDR2 as ANQGSEA. Trimming pared 6 bases from V and 1 base from J, leaving 15 bases between. This CDR3 has 14 residues. The CDR3, as DNA: TGCAGCGTAGAGGTCGCGCCATATAACTATGGCTACACCTTC. It specifies CSVEVAPYNYGYTF.

The rearrangement uses TRBV7-9 and TRBJ1-2; 7 bases align to TRBD1. Germline V gene sequence: CDR1 SEHNR, CDR2 FQNEAQ (reference sequence). This CDR3 has 13 amino acids. Germline trimming cut 3 bases from V and 8 bases from J; bases unmatched to any gene: 6. CDR3 nucleotides: TGTGCCAGCAGCTTTGAGGGGGCTCAGGGCTACACCTTC. This translates into CASSFEGAQGYTF.

In this sample, this clone turned up a few times. The V call is TRBV2, the J call TRBJ1-5, with D perhaps matching TRBD1 (5 bases). Germline V gene sequence: CDR1 SNHLY, CDR2 FYNNEI. V shed 7 bases and J shed 2 bases, with 12 bases lying between them. The CDR3 loop spans 14 amino acids. CDR3 nucleotides: TGTGCCAGCACCGGGGGGATCGGCAATCAGCCCCAGCATTTT. It is translated as CASTGGIGNQPQHF.